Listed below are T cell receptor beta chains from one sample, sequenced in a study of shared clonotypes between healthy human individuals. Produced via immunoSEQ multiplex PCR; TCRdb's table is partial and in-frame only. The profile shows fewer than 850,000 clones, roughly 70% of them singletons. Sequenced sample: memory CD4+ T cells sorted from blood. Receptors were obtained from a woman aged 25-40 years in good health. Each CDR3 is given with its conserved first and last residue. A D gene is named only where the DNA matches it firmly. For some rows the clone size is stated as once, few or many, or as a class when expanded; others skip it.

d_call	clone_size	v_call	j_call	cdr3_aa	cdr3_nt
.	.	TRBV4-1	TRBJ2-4	CASSQPEAETSKNIQYF	TGCGCCAGCAGCCAACCCGAGGCTGAAACGTCCAAAAACATTCAGTACTTC
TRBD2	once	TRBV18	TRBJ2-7	CASSPGLAGEQYF	TGTGCCAGCTCACCGGGACTAGCGGGCGAGCAGTACTTC
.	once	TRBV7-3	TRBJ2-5	CASSLARGEETQYF	TGTGCCAGCAGCTTAGCCCGAGGGGAAGAGACCCAGTACTTC
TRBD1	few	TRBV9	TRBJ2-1	CASSVVIGTDYNEQFF	TGTGCCAGCAGCGTAGTAATCGGGACAGACTACAATGAGCAGTTCTTC
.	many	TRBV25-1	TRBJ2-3	CASSVLGERLGHTQYF	TGTGCCAGCAGTGTCCTCGGTGAGAGACTAGGTCATACGCAGTATTTT
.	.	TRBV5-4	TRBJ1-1	CASSLSGDTEAFF	TGTGCCAGCAGCTTGTCCGGAGACACTGAAGCTTTCTTT
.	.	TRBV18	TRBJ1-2	CASSQTAETYGYTF	TGTGCCAGCTCACAGACAGCAGAGACTTACGGCTACACCTTC
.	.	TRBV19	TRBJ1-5	CASSIEHSNQPQHF	TGTGCCAGTAGTATAGAACATAGCAATCAGCCCCAGCATTTT
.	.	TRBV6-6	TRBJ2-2	CASRGDFRTGELFF	TGTGCCAGCAGAGGGGACTTCCGCACCGGGGAGCTGTTTTTT
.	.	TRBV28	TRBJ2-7	CASSMVLGRYEQYF	TGTGCCAGCAGTATGGTTTTGGGGCGCTACGAGCAGTACTTC
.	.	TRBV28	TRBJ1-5	CASQTGFQPQHF	TGTGCCAGCCAAACAGGGTTTCAGCCCCAGCATTTT
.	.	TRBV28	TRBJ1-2	CASSLSPEQYGYTF	TGTGCCAGCAGTTTATCTCCGGAACAGTATGGCTACACCTTC
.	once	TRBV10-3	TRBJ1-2	CAISQPNYGYTF	TGTGCCATCAGTCAGCCTAACTATGGCTACACCTTC
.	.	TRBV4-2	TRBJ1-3	CASSQDQGGAGNTIYF	TGTGCCAGCAGCCAAGATCAGGGAGGGGCTGGAAACACCATATATTTT
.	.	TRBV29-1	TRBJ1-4	CSVGRHNEKLFF	TGCAGCGTTGGACGGCATAATGAAAAACTGTTTTTT
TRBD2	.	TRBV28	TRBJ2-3	CASSGGGSTDTQYF	TGTGCCAGCAGTGGGGGGGGTAGCACAGATACGCAGTATTTT
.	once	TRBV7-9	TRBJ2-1	CASRRLTDSEQFF	TGTGCCAGCAGGAGGTTGACGGACTCGGAGCAGTTCTTC
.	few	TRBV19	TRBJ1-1	CASSLLTALNTEAFF	TGTGCCAGTAGTCTCCTGACAGCTTTGAACACTGAAGCTTTCTTT
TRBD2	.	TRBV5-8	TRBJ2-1	CASSFWGRGSYNEQFF	TGTGCCAGCAGCTTTTGGGGGAGGGGCTCCTACAATGAGCAGTTCTTC
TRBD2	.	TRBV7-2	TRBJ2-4	CASSSRTSGDLAKNIQYF	TGTGCCAGCAGCTCCCGGACTAGCGGAGACCTAGCCAAAAACATTCAGTACTTC
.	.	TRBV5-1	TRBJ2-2	CASSSRLNLNTGELFF	TGCGCCAGCAGCTCCCGGCTGAACTTGAACACCGGGGAGCTGTTTTTT
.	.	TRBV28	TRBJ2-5	CASSSADWQTQYF	TGTGCCAGCAGTTCCGCAGATTGGCAGACCCAGTACTTC
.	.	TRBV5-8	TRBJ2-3	CASSFVPATDTQYF	TGTGCCAGCAGCTTCGTCCCAGCCACAGATACGCAGTATTTT
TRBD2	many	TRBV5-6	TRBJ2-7	CASSFGRQSEQYF	TGTGCCAGCAGCTTCGGGAGGCAGAGCGAGCAGTACTTC
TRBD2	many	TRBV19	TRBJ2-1	CASSTSGRAGNEQFF	TGTGCCAGTAGTACCAGCGGGAGGGCAGGGAATGAGCAGTTCTTC
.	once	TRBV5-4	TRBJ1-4	CASSHLGDQRNEKLFF	TGTGCCAGCAGCCACCTTGGGGACCAGAGGAATGAAAAACTGTTTTTT
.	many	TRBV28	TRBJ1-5	CASSFSQLSNQPQHF	TGTGCCAGCAGTTTCTCGCAACTTAGCAATCAGCCCCAGCATTTT
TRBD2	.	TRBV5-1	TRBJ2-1	CASSLDPGLAGGNEQFF	TGCGCCAGCAGCTTAGATCCGGGACTAGCGGGAGGGAATGAGCAGTTCTTC
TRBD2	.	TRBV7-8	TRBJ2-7	CASSLVAGLAGVRYEQYF	TGTGCCAGCAGCTTAGTGGCCGGACTAGCGGGAGTGCGGTACGAGCAGTACTTC
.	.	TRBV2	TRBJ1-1	CASSERVVMNTEAFF	TGTGCCAGCAGTGAAAGGGTCGTAATGAACACTGAAGCTTTCTTT
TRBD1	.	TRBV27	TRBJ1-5	CASSLRTGDQPQHF	TGTGCCAGCAGCCTAAGGACAGGGGACCAGCCCCAGCATTTT